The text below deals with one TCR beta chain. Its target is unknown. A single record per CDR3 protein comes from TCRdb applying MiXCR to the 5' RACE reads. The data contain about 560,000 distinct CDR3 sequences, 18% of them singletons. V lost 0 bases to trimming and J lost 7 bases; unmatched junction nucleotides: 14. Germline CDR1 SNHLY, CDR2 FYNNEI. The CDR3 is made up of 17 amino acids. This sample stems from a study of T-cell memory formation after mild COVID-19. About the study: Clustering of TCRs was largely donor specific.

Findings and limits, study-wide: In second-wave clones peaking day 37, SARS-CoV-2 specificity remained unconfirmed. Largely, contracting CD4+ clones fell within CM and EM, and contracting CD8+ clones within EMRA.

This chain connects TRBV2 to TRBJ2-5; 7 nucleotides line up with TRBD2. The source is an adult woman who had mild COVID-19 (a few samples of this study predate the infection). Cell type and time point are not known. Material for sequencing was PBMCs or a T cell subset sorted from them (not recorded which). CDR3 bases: TGTGCCAGCAGTGAAGCAGTATCGACTAGCCCTTCAGGGACCCAGTACTTC. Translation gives CASSEAVSTSPSGTQYF.